The entry that follows covers one TCR beta chain sequence. Its cognate antigen is unknown. This sample stems from a study of cytomegalovirus exposure and HLA in healthy donors. Notes on the study in general: The TCR clusters that emerged in the first cohort tended, a later analysis found, to co-occur in the 95 to 150 validation repertoires.

The assay was immunoSEQ multiplex PCR, and TCRdb's table has in-frame clones only and misses some. Of around 150,000 clones in the sample, about 90% were seen once. Sequencing was carried out using PBMCs. This receptor was obtained from a woman aged 18-29 years in good health and CMV-seropositive.

The CDR3 DNA follows: TGTGCCAGCAGTCCCGGGACTAGCGGGAGTGGCGAGCAGTACTTC. Translation: CASSPGTSGSGEQYF. The gene calls are TRBV6-6 and TRBJ2-7, with 14 bases fitting TRBD2. Trimming took 5 bases from V and 6 from J; bases not matched to a gene: 6. The CDR3 totals 15 residues. Germline V gives CDR1 MNHNY, CDR2 SVGAGI (reference sequence).